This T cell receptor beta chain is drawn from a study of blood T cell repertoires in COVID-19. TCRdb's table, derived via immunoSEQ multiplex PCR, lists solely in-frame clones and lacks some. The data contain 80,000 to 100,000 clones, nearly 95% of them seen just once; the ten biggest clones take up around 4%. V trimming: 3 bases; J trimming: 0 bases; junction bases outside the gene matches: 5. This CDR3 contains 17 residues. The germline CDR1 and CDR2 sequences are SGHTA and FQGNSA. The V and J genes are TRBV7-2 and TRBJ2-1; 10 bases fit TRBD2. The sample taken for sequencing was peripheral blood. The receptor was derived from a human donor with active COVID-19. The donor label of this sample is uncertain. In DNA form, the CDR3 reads TGTGCCAGCAGCTTTTGGCCTAGCGGGAGCTCCTACAATGAGCAGTTCTTC. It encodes CASSFWPSGSSYNEQFF.